This record covers a single T cell receptor (beta chain). Its recognized antigen is unknown. No qualities accompany the bases; no much larger clone lies one base away. These data originate in a study of T cell responses to AZD1222 COVID-19 vaccine (dated by TCRdb to 2020 to 2022). As for the study more broadly: TCR sequencing was performed for roughly 240 trial participants, of whom approximately 200 were given two doses of AZD1222 and around 25 were given two doses of MenACWY control vaccine. Trial participants were enrolled by age into 18-55, 56-69 and 70-plus year subgroups, with roughly 150, 30 and 60 TCR-sequenced participants respectively.

V gives up 4 bases and J gives up 2 bases, and the segment between their germline ends measures 15 bases. From the cysteine through the phenylalanine, the CDR3 covers 15 amino acids. Just CDR3 DNA is preserved here, 45 bases in frame from base 1. Based on the germline V gene, the CDR1 and CDR2 sequences are MNHEY and SVGEGT. Overall study results and their limits: Because no samples from the day 14 peak response were available, repertoires could be characterized only after the peak T cell response. Nearly half of unique spike-specific TCRs reportedly recognized epitopes outside regions mutated in the B.1.351 and B.1.1.7 variants. Spike-specific TCR breadth and depth rose significantly after two AZD1222 doses compared with day 0 and with MenACWY recipients. The 56-69-year group was small, and its depth increase did not reach significance, likely because of low power. Only five to seven AZD1222 recipients were SARS-CoV-2 seropositive at baseline, limiting conclusions about previously exposed vaccinees. The whole spike protein was spanned by vaccine-associated CD4 TCRs, and dominant responses were seen in regions 160-218 and 743-854. Participants were mostly white British and included more females than males, and it was suggested by the authors that clonal diversity may have been underestimated.

The CDR3 regions of human TCRbeta chains were analyzed by immunosequencing. The original pipeline was this. Repertoire TCRs were matched against a reference library of SARS-CoV-2-specific TCRs generated with the MIRA antigen-specificity platform. Breadth was defined as the fraction of unique TCRs that were SARS-CoV-2-associated, and depth was defined as the fraction of total T cells that were SARS-CoV-2-associated. Each spike-specific TCR was assigned to its reactive spike region and to a CD4 or CD8 class using the MIRA data. Log10-transformed breadth and depth values were compared by one-way ANOVA with Sidak's multiple comparisons tests. TCRdb's version of the immuneACCESS table is confined to in-frame rearrangements and falls short of the full clone set. An unresolved V gene accounts for under half of the shortfall where checked; the remainder is of unknown origin. V and J calls and clone size come straight from that table; D and trimming were deduced from the DNA. Here the sample has 60,000 to 75,000 clones; under 90% occur a single time. The ten largest account for roughly 6.5% of the sample.

The time point label here, explained by the study, means: about 28 days (+/-7) after the second vaccine dose. AZD1222 recipients whose second dose came at about 4 weeks and those whose second dose came at about 12 weeks were combined into one group, since spike-specific TCR depth and breadth did not differ between the two schedules. Samples from vaccinated people were obtained from the UK trials COV001 and COV002, which included a single-blind randomized controlled phase 2/3 trial of AZD1222 (ChAdOx1 nCoV-19) in healthy adults. Trial participant PBMC samples were collected at day 0 and day 28 after the second dose for TCRbeta chain sequencing.

The sequence was collected from an adult who received the AZD1222 COVID-19 vaccine. The rearranged segments are TRBV6-2 or TRBV6-3 and TRBJ2-7; a tentative D match to TRBD1 spans 6 bases. Here the sequenced sample was peripheral blood, taken 28 days after the second AZD1222 dose. The nucleotides read TGTGCCAGCAGTTCCCCCCCGACAGGAACCTACGAGCAGTACTTC. This translates into CASSSPPTGTYEQYF.